The 25 T cell receptor beta chains given below trace back to one sample, sequenced in a study of shared T cell receptors in the human thymus. Sequenced by immunoSEQ multiplex PCR; TCRdb stores in-frame clones only, minus some. In the table there are roughly 560,000 clones, 70% to 80% of which are singletons. These same data were also listed under a study on human thymus T cells.

Specimen: thymocytes. Source of these receptors: a boy less than two years old with a congenital heart defect.

This chain joins TRBV6-1 and TRBJ2-7; tentative D call: TRBD2 (6 bases). The ends were cut back, 6 bases at V and 0 bases at J, with 12 bases in the middle. Germline values: CDR1 MNHNS, CDR2 SASEGT. This CDR3 contains 14 residues. The CDR3 loop is CASRTEGGSYEQYF. CDR3 nucleotide sequence: TGTGCCAGCAGGACGGAGGGTGGCTCCTACGAGCAGTACTTC.

This clone came up a few times. This chain connects TRBV5-1 to TRBJ2-1; 9 bases fit TRBD2. V lost 0 bases, J lost 5 bases, and 3 bases stayed unmatched. Per germline, CDR1 SGHRS and CDR2 YFSETQ. The CDR3 consists of 15 residues. For the CDR3, the DNA is TGCGCCAGCAGCTTGGACCCTAGCGGGGACAATGAGCAGTTCTTC. It specifies CASSLDPSGDNEQFF.

The chain carries TRBV18 and TRBJ2-7; maybe TRBD1 (6 bases). The germline V gene encodes CDR1 KGHSH and CDR2 LQKENI. The CDR3 sequence is 15 residues long. V gave up 2 bases and J gave up 6 bases, with 17 bases separating them. The CDR3 here is CASSPLGARRREQYF. The CDR3 DNA follows: TGTGCCAGCTCACCATTGGGGGCCCGACGGCGCGAGCAGTACTTC.

The rearrangement joins TRBV14 to TRBJ2-1, with TRBD2 matching over 7 bases. Losses at the gene ends were 4 bases for V and 3 bases for J; bases not matched to a gene: 6. Germline-derived CDR1 and CDR2 are SGHDN and FVKESK. The CDR3 runs 15 residues. CDR3 DNA sequence: TGTGCCAGCAGCCCTCGGAGGGAGGGCTACAATGAGCAGTTCTTC. Its translation is CASSPRREGYNEQFF.

The chain recombines TRBV10-3 with TRBJ1-1; TRBD1 matches 7 bases. The CDR3 totals 12 residues. Trimming took 9 bases from V and 3 from J; bases not matched to a gene: 4. Germline assignment: CDR1 ENHRY and CDR2 SYGVKD. The CDR3 spells CAIRDRDTEAFF. The CDR3 nucleotides read TGTGCCATTAGGGACAGAGACACTGAAGCTTTCTTT.

This clone was detected a few times. V usage is TRBV27 and J usage is TRBJ2-1; TRBD1 matches at 7 bases. The V gene's germline CDR1 is MNHEY and CDR2 SMNVEV (reference sequence). V lost 6 bases, J lost 3 bases, and 14 bases stayed unmatched. The CDR3 spans 17 residues. The CDR3 is CASRQISPGQIYNEQFF. CDR3 coding DNA: TGTGCCAGCAGGCAAATATCCCCGGGACAGATCTACAATGAGCAGTTCTTC.

The CDR3 loop reads CASSWTATPSTDTQYF. For the CDR3, the DNA is TGTGCCAGCAGCTGGACAGCAACCCCTAGCACAGATACGCAGTATTTT. The chain recombines TRBV5-5 with TRBJ2-3; D may be TRBD1 (6 bases). With 3 bases removed from V and 0 bases from J, the gap between germline ends came to 14 bases. The CDR3 runs 16 residues. Germline CDR1 is SGHKS and CDR2 is YYEKEE (reference sequence). Drawing the rest from reference TRBV5-5 and TRBJ2-3, the complete variable domain is DAGVTQSPTHLIKTRGQQVTLRCSPISGHKSVSWYQQVLGQGPQFIFQYYEKEERGRGNFPDRFSARQFPNYSSELNVNALLLGDSALYLCASSWTATPSTDTQYFGPGTRLTVL.

This chain joins TRBV2 and TRBJ2-3; possible D gene TRBD2, 6 bases. The CDR3 contains 16 residues. V gave up 7 bases and J gave up 2 bases, with 19 bases separating them. CDR1 is SNHLY, CDR2 FYNNEI, per germline. Written as DNA, the CDR3 is TGTGCCAGCATTCTAAGGGACTTACGGCCCACAGATACGCAGTATTTT. As protein: CASILRDLRPTDTQYF.

This clone was found a few times. The chain carries TRBV15 and TRBJ2-7; 12 nucleotides match TRBD1. Per the germline V gene, CDR1 is LNHNV and CDR2 is YYDKDF (reference sequence). The CDR3 consists of 20 residues. V shed 5 bases and J 0 bases; nucleotides not matched to a gene: 17. This chain's CDR3 is CATSSHPEMGQGANSYEQYF. The DNA for the CDR3 is TGTGCCACCAGCTCCCACCCAGAGATGGGACAGGGGGCCAACTCCTACGAGCAGTACTTC. Full variable domain (outside the CDR3, taken from reference TRBV15 and TRBJ2-7): DAMVIQNPRYQVTQFGKPVTLSCSQTLNHNVMYWYQQKSSQAPKLLFHYYDKDFNNEADTPDNFQSRRPNTSFCFLDIRSPGLGDTAMYLCATSSHPEMGQGANSYEQYFGPGTRLTVT.

This clone has just one count. This chain joins TRBV21-1 and TRBJ2-7; the table gives TRBD1 as D, unverified against the DNA. TRBV21-1 is an annotated pseudogene. The CDR3 sequence is 18 residues long. The DNA for the CDR3 is TGTGCCAGCAGCAAATCGGGTATTAGGGGTGCGGTATCCTACGAGCAGTACTTC. Translation: CASSKSGIRGAVSYEQYF.

In the case of this clone: This sample also contains other DNA sequences that code for the same CDR3. The chain links TRBV5-6 to TRBJ2-1; TRBD2 aligns across 10 bases. Germline V CDR1 and CDR2: SGHDT, YYEEEE. The CDR3 runs 15 residues. V gave up 0 bases and J gave up 5 bases; unmatched junction bases: 2. The CDR3 DNA reads as TGTGCCAGCAGCTTGGGGCTAGCGGGGGACAATGAGCAGTTCTTC. Translation: CASSLGLAGDNEQFF.

The chain has TRBV5-4 and TRBJ2-1; 7 nucleotides align to TRBD2. CDR1 is SGHNT and CDR2 is YYREEE in the germline V gene (reference sequence). The CDR3 has 16 amino acids. Losses at the gene ends were 0 bases for V and 8 bases for J; bases not matched to a gene: 11. CDR3 DNA sequence: TGTGCCAGCAGCTTGGCCCTAGCGGTTAAGGGCGATGAGCAGTTCTTC. This sequence encodes CASSLALAVKGDEQFF.

The V and J genes are TRBV15 and TRBJ1-3; D unclear. CDR1 is LNHNV, CDR2 YYDKDF, per germline (reference sequence). Trimming removed 4 bases from V and 0 bases from J, with 13 bases in between. The CDR3 has 16 amino acids. The CDR3 here is CATSMRLSSSGNTIYF. The CDR3 DNA is TGTGCCACCAGCATGCGGTTATCCTCCTCTGGAAACACCATATATTTT. Supplemented by reference TRBV15 and TRBJ1-3, the full variable domain reads DAMVIQNPRYQVTQFGKPVTLSCSQTLNHNVMYWYQQKSSQAPKLLFHYYDKDFNNEADTPDNFQSRRPNTSFCFLDIRSPGLGDTAMYLCATSMRLSSSGNTIYFGEGSWLTVV.

The chain is built from TRBV18 and TRBJ2-7; no firm D call. Per the germline V gene, CDR1 is KGHSH and CDR2 is LQKENI. The V gene lost 1 base and the J gene lost 4 bases, with 14 bases spanning the gap. The CDR3 has 15 amino acids. CDR3: CASSPRSTGWYEQYF. CDR3 sequence (DNA): TGTGCCAGCTCACCACGGTCGACCGGGTGGTACGAGCAGTACTTC.

The chain recombines TRBV5-6 with TRBJ1-5; 7 bases match TRBD1. V shed 1 base, J shed 0 bases, and the junction held 7 bases outside the gene matches. The CDR3 has 17 residues. The V gene's germline CDR1 is SGHDT and CDR2 YYEEEE. Here the CDR3 reads CASSLRADRDSNQPQHF. The CDR3 DNA sequence: TGTGCCAGCAGCTTGAGGGCCGACAGGGATAGCAATCAGCCCCAGCATTTT.

This clone occurred a few times. The genes are TRBV5-4 and TRBJ1-4; 11 bases are a match to TRBD1. Germline lookup yields CDR1 SGHNT and CDR2 YYREEE (reference sequence). The CDR3 is 16 amino acids. With 4 bases clipped from V and 0 bases from J, the junction kept 2 bases outside the gene matches. The CDR3 sequence: CASSPGQGATNEKLFF. In DNA, the CDR3 is TGTGCCAGCAGCCCGGGACAGGGGGCAACTAATGAAAAACTGTTTTTT.

The gene calls are TRBV12-2 and TRBJ2-6; the listed D gene, TRBD2, was not tested against the DNA. TRBV12-2 is assigned pseudogene status. This CDR3 spans 18 amino acids. This chain's CDR3 is CASRLTQRELSGANVLTF. CDR3 in DNA: TGTGCAAGTCGCTTAACCCAGCGGGAGCTTTCTGGGGCCAACGTCCTGACTTTC.

This clone was picked up a small number of times. This chain links TRBV6-1 with TRBJ2-7; the match to TRBD1 covers 7 bases. Germline V gives CDR1 MNHNS, CDR2 SASEGT. J gave up 2 bases and V 3 bases, and 10 bases lay outside the gene matches. The CDR3 extends over 16 amino acids. This CDR3 is CASSEGLGQGAYEQYF. CDR3 sequence (DNA): TGTGCCAGCAGTGAGGGGTTGGGTCAGGGGGCCTACGAGCAGTACTTC.

J is TRBJ1-2 and V is TRBV9; D unresolved. Germline V CDR1 and CDR2: SGDLS, YYNGEE. Deletions cut 2 bases from V and 1 base from J, with 9 bases between. This CDR3 spans 14 amino acids. The CDR3 DNA reads TGTGCCAGCAGCGTTCACCGGGGTAACTATGGCTACACCTTC. This encodes CASSVHRGNYGYTF. The complete variable domain, with remaining parts taken from reference TRBV9 and TRBJ1-2, reads DSGVTQTPKHLITATGQRVTLRCSPRSGDLSVYWYQQSLDQGLQFLIQYYNGEERAKGNILERFSAQQFPDLHSELNLSSLELGDSALYFCASSVHRGNYGYTFGSGTRLTVV.

This clone was recorded a few times. The sample carries other DNA sequences with the same CDR3. This chain uses TRBV19 with TRBJ2-7; perhaps TRBD1 as D (5 bases). Germline V CDR1 and CDR2: LNHDA, SQIVND (reference sequence). V lost 5 bases to trimming and J lost 4 bases, with 6 bases between them. The CDR3 covers 11 residues. CDR3 in amino acids: CASSQGYEQYF. The CDR3, as DNA: TGTGCCAGTAGTCAGGGTTACGAGCAGTACTTC.

A single count supports this clone. The chain combines TRBV4-2 with TRBJ2-1, with 8 bases aligning to TRBD2. The CDR3 sequence is 15 residues long. Germline V gene sequence: CDR1 LGHNA, CDR2 YNFKEQ. With V trimmed by 0 bases and J by 15 bases, 13 bases remained unmatched. In DNA form, the CDR3 reads TGTGCCAGCAGCCAAGATGTGGGGACTAGGGGTAATCTGTTCTTC. It encodes CASSQDVGTRGNLFF.

This sequence joins TRBV11-3 and TRBJ1-1; 7 bases line up with TRBD1. This CDR3 comprises 16 residues. Germline loops: CDR1 SGHNT, CDR2 YENEEA. The ends lost 1 base at V and 1 base at J; junction bases unmatched: 6. The CDR3 DNA reads as TGTGCCAGCAGCTTAGTCGAACAGGGGACGAACACTGAAGCTTTCTTT. Translating gives CASSLVEQGTNTEAFF.

This chain joins TRBV5-6 and TRBJ2-3; 12 bases align to TRBD2. Trimming removed 1 base from V and 0 bases from J; junction bases left unmatched: 9. This CDR3 region has 19 residues. Germline-derived CDR1 and CDR2 are SGHDT and YYEEEE. CDR3 bases: TGTGCCAGCAGCTTGCCCTTCAGGCTAGCGGGAGGGAGCACAGATACGCAGTATTTT. It encodes CASSLPFRLAGGSTDTQYF. Full variable domain (rest looked up from reference TRBV5-6 and TRBJ2-3): DAGVTQSPTHLIKTRGQQVTLRCSPKSGHDTVSWYQQALGQGPQFIFQYYEEEERQRGNFPDRFSGHQFPNYSSELNVNALLLGDSALYLCASSLPFRLAGGSTDTQYFGPGTRLTVL.

The J gene is TRBJ1-1, the V gene TRBV30, with TRBD1 matching over 7 bases. The ends lost 3 bases at V and 4 bases at J; junction bases unmatched: 8. The germline CDR1 and CDR2 sequences are GTSNPN and SVGIG (reference sequence). The CDR3 runs to 14 residues. The chain's CDR3 is CAWSEGARGTEAFF. CDR3 coding DNA: TGTGCCTGGAGCGAGGGGGCGCGGGGCACTGAAGCTTTCTTT.

The genes are TRBV4-2 and TRBJ2-7; 13 bases agree with TRBD2. V gave up 3 bases and J gave up 7 bases; unmatched junction bases: 12. Germline loops: CDR1 LGHNA, CDR2 YNFKEQ. The CDR3 totals 17 residues. The CDR3 loop reads CASSHSPGLAGVREQYF. For the CDR3, the DNA is TGTGCCAGCAGCCATTCCCCCGGACTAGCGGGAGTCAGGGAGCAGTACTTC.